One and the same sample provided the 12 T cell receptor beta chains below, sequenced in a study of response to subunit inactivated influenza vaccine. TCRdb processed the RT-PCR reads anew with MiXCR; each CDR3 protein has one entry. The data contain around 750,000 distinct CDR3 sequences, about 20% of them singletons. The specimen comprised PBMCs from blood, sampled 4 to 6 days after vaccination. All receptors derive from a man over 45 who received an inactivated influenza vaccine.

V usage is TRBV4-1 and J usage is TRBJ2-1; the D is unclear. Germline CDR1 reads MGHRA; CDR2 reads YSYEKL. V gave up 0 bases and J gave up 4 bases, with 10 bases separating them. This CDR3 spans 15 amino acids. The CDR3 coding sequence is TGCGCCAGCAGCCAAGATACCGACGTATACAATGAGCAGTTCTTC. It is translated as CASSQDTDVYNEQFF.

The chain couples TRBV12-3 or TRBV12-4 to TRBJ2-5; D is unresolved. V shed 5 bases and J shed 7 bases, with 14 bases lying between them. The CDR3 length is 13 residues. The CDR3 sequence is CASSPHPDGTQYF. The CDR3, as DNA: TGTGCCAGCAGTCCCCACCCTGACGGGACCCAGTACTTC.

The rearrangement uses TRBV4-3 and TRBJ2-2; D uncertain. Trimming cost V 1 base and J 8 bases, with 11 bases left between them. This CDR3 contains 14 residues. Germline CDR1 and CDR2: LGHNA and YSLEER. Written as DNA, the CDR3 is TGCGCCAGCAGCCAAGGAGTAGAAAGGGGGGAGCTGTTTTTT. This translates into CASSQGVERGELFF.

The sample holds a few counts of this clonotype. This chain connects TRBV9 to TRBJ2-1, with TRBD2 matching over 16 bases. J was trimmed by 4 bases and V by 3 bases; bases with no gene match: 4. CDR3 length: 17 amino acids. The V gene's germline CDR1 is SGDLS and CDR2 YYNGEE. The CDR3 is CASSAGTSGGAYNEQFF. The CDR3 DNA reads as TGTGCCAGCAGCGCCGGGACTAGCGGGGGGGCTTACAATGAGCAGTTCTTC.

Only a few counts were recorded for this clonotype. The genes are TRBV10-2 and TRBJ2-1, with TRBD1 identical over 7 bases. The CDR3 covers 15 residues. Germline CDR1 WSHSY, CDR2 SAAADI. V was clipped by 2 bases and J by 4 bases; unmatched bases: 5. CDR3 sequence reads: CASSERQGLYNEQFF. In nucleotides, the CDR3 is TGCGCCAGCAGTGAGCGACAGGGCTTATACAATGAGCAGTTCTTC.

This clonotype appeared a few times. The CDR3 region has the DNA TGCGCCAGCAGCTTCGCGAGGCGGAGTCATGAAGCTTTCTTT. Amino acids: CASSFARRSHEAFF. The gene calls are TRBV4-3 and TRBJ1-1; D unclear. V lost 5 bases, J lost 7 bases, and 17 bases lay in between. CDR1 and CDR2 from the germline V gene are LGHNA and YSLEER. CDR3 length: 14 amino acids.

CDR3 DNA: TGCGCCAGCAGCTTAACCCTGAATGAGCAGTTCTTC. Residues: CASSLTLNEQFF. The V gene is TRBV5-1, the J gene TRBJ2-1; D gene unclear. This CDR3 contains 12 residues. V lost 2 bases and J 7 bases, leaving 7 bases between the germline ends. Per the germline V gene, CDR1 is SGHRS and CDR2 is YFSETQ.

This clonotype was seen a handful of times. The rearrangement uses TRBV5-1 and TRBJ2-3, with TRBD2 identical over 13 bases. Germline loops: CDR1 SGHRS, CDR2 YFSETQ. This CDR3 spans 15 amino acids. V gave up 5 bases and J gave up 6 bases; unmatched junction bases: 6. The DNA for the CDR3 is TGCGCCAGCAGACTAGCGGGGGGGCCGGCGGATACGCAGTATTTT. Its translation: CASRLAGGPADTQYF. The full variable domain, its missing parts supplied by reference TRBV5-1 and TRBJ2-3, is KAGVTQTPRYLIKTRGQQVTLSCSPISGHRSVSWYQQTPGQGLQFLFEYFSETQRNKGNFPGRFSGRQFSNSRSEMNVSTLELGDSALYLCASRLAGGPADTQYFGPGTRLTVL.

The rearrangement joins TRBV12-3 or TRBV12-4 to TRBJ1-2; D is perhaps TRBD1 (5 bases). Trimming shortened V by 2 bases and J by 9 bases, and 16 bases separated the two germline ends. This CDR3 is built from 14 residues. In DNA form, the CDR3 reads TGTGCCAGCAGTTTATCCGGGGCAGCGGGGAGCTACACCTTC. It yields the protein CASSLSGAAGSYTF.

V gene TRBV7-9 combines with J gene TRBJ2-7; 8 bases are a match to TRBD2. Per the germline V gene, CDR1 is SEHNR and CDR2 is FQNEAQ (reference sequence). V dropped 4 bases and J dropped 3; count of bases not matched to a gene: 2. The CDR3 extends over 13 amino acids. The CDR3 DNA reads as TGTGCCAGCAGCTCGGGAGGGCGCTACGAGCAGTACTTC. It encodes CASSSGGRYEQYF.

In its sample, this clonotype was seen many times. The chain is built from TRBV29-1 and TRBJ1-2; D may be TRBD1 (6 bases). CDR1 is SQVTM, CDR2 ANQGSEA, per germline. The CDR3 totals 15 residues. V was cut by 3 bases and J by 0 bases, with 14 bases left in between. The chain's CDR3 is CSVEEFQGSNYGYTF. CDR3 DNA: TGCAGCGTTGAGGAGTTCCAGGGGTCTAACTATGGCTACACCTTC.

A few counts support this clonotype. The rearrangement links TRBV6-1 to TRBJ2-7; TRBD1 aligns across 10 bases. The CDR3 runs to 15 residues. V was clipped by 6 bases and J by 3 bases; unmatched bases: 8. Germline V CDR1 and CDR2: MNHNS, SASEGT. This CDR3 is CASRLTGGDDYEQYF. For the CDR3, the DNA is TGTGCCAGCAGGCTGACAGGGGGCGATGACTACGAGCAGTACTTC.